The rows below give T cell receptor beta chains drawn from one sample of a study of neurological immune-mediated disorders. One entry per CDR3 protein results from TCRdb running MiXCR on the 5' RACE reads. The table includes about 92,000 distinct CDR3 sequences, 3% to 4% detected once. The specimen sequenced was PBMCs. The receptor source for this set is a woman between 50 and 59 years old with multiple sclerosis. The CDR3 runs from the conserved cysteine through the conserved F or W. Each record gives: CDR3 length, J gene, V gene, CDR3 protein.

17 | TRBJ2-3 | TRBV20-1 | CSASSPGLALAPDTQYF
16 | TRBJ2-6 | TRBV6-5 | CASSYSLDSGANVLTF
11 | TRBJ2-1 | TRBV7-3 | CASGNYNEQFF
16 | TRBJ2-7 | TRBV4-3 | CASSQEAASYSYEQYF
15 | TRBJ2-5 | TRBV6-5 | CASSHRLAGEETQYF
14 | TRBJ2-7 | TRBV20-1 | CSASGLAISYEQYF
12 | TRBJ2-5 | TRBV6-2/TRBV6-3 | CASTYDTGAQYF
11 | TRBJ2-7 | TRBV5-5 | CASSLRGEQYF
14 | TRBJ1-6 | TRBV7-9 | CASSPGQGGSPLHF
13 | TRBJ1-5 | TRBV19 | CASKDSSNQPQHF
16 | TRBJ2-5 | TRBV20-1 | CSADSSGGAGQETQYF
15 | TRBJ2-5 | TRBV12-3/TRBV12-4 | CASSFGTIIGKTQYF
20 | TRBJ2-2 | TRBV12-3/TRBV12-4 | CASSLGGSRGHGGGTGELFF
14 | TRBJ1-4 | TRBV29-1 | CSVAALATNEKLFF
17 | TRBJ2-7 | TRBV5-8 | CASSLVPAGVRSYEQYF
14 | TRBJ1-2 | TRBV12-3/TRBV12-4 | CASSQDRGYYGYTF
15 | TRBJ2-2 | TRBV20-1 | CSARTGLIDTGELFF
12 | TRBJ1-2 | TRBV20-1 | CSANPWGRGYTF
15 | TRBJ1-2 | TRBV20-1 | CSADHIPTGRYGYTF
16 | TRBJ1-6 | TRBV19 | CASSGTWSAYNSPLHF
14 | TRBJ1-5 | TRBV29-1 | CSAAGGQGGQPQHF
15 | TRBJ2-2 | TRBV5-1 | CASRLGSVNTGELFF
15 | TRBJ1-6 | TRBV27 | CASNPAGSGNSPLHF
13 | TRBJ2-1 | TRBV24-1 | CATGAGTSNEQFF
15 | TRBJ2-3 | TRBV12-3/TRBV12-4 | CASSPPSIVTDTQYF
11 | TRBJ2-7 | TRBV5-1 | CASSQGYEQYF
12 | TRBJ1-2 | TRBV20-1 | CSARGLNYGYTF
17 | TRBJ2-3 | TRBV5-1 | CASSPSFGLAAKDTQYF
15 | TRBJ2-3 | TRBV7-2 | CASTRLAGGTDTQYF
17 | TRBJ2-1 | TRBV28 | CASSLLRRPSSYNEQFF
14 | TRBJ1-4 | TRBV5-1 | CASSLGDRGPGLFF
17 | TRBJ1-1 | TRBV12-3/TRBV12-4 | CASSSLLGPGQNTEAFF
18 | TRBJ2-3 | TRBV20-1 | CSARVSGGSTESTDTQYF
13 | TRBJ1-2 | TRBV29-1 | CSVLSDRVSGYTF
15 | TRBJ2-5 | TRBV5-1 | CASSLGGGAEETQYF
15 | TRBJ1-4 | TRBV7-9 | CASSYTGGTNEKLFF
13 | TRBJ2-2 | TRBV20-1 | CSARLHSGGELFF
12 | TRBJ2-1 | TRBV5-1 | CASTGETNEQFF
14 | TRBJ2-7 | TRBV5-1 | CASSPRDFTYEQYF
14 | TRBJ2-7 | TRBV10-3 | CAISVGTDFYEQYF
17 | TRBJ2-3 | TRBV20-1 | CSAPKGGASFLTDTQYF
15 | TRBJ2-5 | TRBV12-3/TRBV12-4 | CASRSSGGLGETQYF
15 | TRBJ1-5 | TRBV5-1 | CASSQGTVSNQPQHF
15 | TRBJ2-7 | TRBV28 | CASSFMRGLGYEQYF
14 | TRBJ2-4 | TRBV3-1 | CASSQHRTKNIQYF
17 | TRBJ2-2 | TRBV6-2/TRBV6-3 | CASSRPGSWSDTGELFF
15 | TRBJ2-7 | TRBV9 | CASSPSGGYTYEQYF
15 | TRBJ2-4 | TRBV13 | CASSLGGQGGNIQYF